This T cell receptor (beta chain) was documented in a study of technical replicates of blood from a handful of donors. Some clones are missing from TCRdb's copy, which holds only in-frame ones; the method was immunoSEQ multiplex PCR. This table has some 75,000 clones, 90% to 98% appearing once. The clonotype originates from a human donor in good health. Source material: T cells isolated from PBMCs.

CDR3 in DNA: TGTGCCAGCAGTGATGGGGGCGGCTACACCTTC. Encoded protein: CASSDGGGYTF. The chain recombines TRBV6-1 with TRBJ1-2; maybe TRBD1 (6 bases). The CDR3 runs to 11 residues. The ends were cut back, 3 bases at V and 8 bases at J, with 7 bases in the middle. Looked up from germline, CDR1 is MNHNS and CDR2 is SASEGT.